These 16 T cell receptor beta chains were sequenced from one sample in a study of tumor-infiltrating lymphocytes in localized non-small cell lung cancer. Measured with immunoSEQ multiplex PCR; TCRdb has only the in-frame clones, and not every one. The data hold fewer than 20,000 clones, with more than 75% observed a single time. Material: uninvolved lung tissue not adjacent to the tumor. These receptors were taken from a human donor with non-small cell lung cancer.

The chain is built from TRBV5-4 and TRBJ2-7; a weak D match, TRBD2 (5 bases). The CDR3 consists of 14 residues. V lost 4 bases, J lost 3 bases, and 14 bases lay in between. Germline assignment: CDR1 SGHNT and CDR2 YYREEE (reference sequence). CDR3 DNA sequence: TGTGCCAGCAGCCGGGGTAGCGACGACTACGAGCAGTACTTC. This sequence encodes CASSRGSDDYEQYF.

The V and J genes are TRBV19 and TRBJ2-7; 9 bases map to TRBD1. The CDR3 loop spans 14 amino acids. The junction had 5 bases not matched to a gene; V was cut back by 4 bases and J by 4 bases. Germline assignment: CDR1 LNHDA and CDR2 SQIVND (reference sequence). The CDR3 bases are TGTGCCAGTAGTACCGGGACAGGGTCTTACGAGCAGTACTTC. Residues: CASSTGTGSYEQYF.

In this sample, this clone turned up a few times. This chain connects TRBV5-1 to TRBJ2-1; maybe TRBD2 (5 bases). The CDR3 is made up of 18 amino acids. V gave up 0 bases and J gave up 7 bases, with 23 bases separating them. Germline loops: CDR1 SGHRS, CDR2 YFSETQ. The CDR3: CASSLAGRAVLPRNEQFF. The DNA for the CDR3 is TGCGCCAGCAGCTTGGCGGGTCGAGCGGTCCTTCCCAGGAATGAGCAGTTCTTC.

By share, this clone ranks as medium-sized (0.01 to 0.1%). J is TRBJ2-2 and V is TRBV6-1, with TRBD1 matching over 10 bases. Trimming took 1 base from V and 8 from J; bases not matched to a gene: 4. This CDR3 comprises 15 residues. Germline V gene sequence: CDR1 MNHNS, CDR2 SASEGT. The CDR3 DNA follows: TGTGCCAGCAGTGAAGGGGACAGGGGACCGGGGGAGCTGTTTTTT. As protein: CASSEGDRGPGELFF.

The chain couples TRBV19 to TRBJ2-3; D gene unclear. This CDR3 contains 13 residues. V was clipped by 7 bases and J by 6 bases, with 14 bases between them. Germline V gives CDR1 LNHDA, CDR2 SQIVND (reference sequence). The chain's CDR3 is CASKSLVGDTQYF. The CDR3 region has the DNA TGTGCCAGTAAAAGTCTAGTAGGTGATACGCAGTATTTT. Looking up the rest from reference TRBV19 and TRBJ2-3 gives the full variable domain: DGGITQSPKYLFRKEGQNVTLSCEQNLNHDAMYWYRQDPGQGLRLIYYSQIVNDFQKGDIAEGYSVSREKKESFPLTVTSAQKNPTAFYLCASKSLVGDTQYFGPGTRLTVL.

The rearrangement joins TRBV19 to TRBJ1-1; no clear D. The CDR3 is 15 amino acids. Trimming shortened V by 0 bases and J by 7 bases, and 15 bases separated the two germline ends. Germline V gene sequence: CDR1 LNHDA, CDR2 SQIVND (reference sequence). Written as DNA, the CDR3 is TGTGCCAGTAGTATAGATCTCCGACGGGGAAGTGAAGCTTTCTTT. This encodes CASSIDLRRGSEAFF.

The chain combines TRBV6-1 with TRBJ2-3; 7 positions agree with TRBD2. Unmatched junction bases numbered 10, after V lost 7 bases and J lost 3 bases. The CDR3 spans 15 residues. CDR1 and CDR2 (germline): MNHNS, SASEGT. CDR3 in amino acids: CASTDRRGWTDTQYF. The CDR3 region has the DNA TGTGCCAGCACGGATAGGCGGGGGTGGACAGATACGCAGTATTTT.

In DNA form, the CDR3 reads TGCGCCAGCAGCTTGGCTGGCCTAGCTAACAATGAGCAGTTCTTC. Translated, it gives CASSLAGLANNEQFF. The V gene is TRBV5-1, the J gene TRBJ2-1, with a possible D match to TRBD2 (5 bases). This CDR3 has 15 residues. The V end lost 0 bases, the J end lost 5 bases, and 12 bases lay between the germline ends. Germline CDR1 reads SGHRS; CDR2 reads YFSETQ.

As DNA, the CDR3 is TGTGCCAGCAGTGAAGTCTGGGGTGGGGGCACAGATACGCAGTATTTT. Translating gives CASSEVWGGGTDTQYF. The V gene is TRBV6-1, the J gene TRBJ2-3; D uncertain. V was cut by 1 base and J by 1 base, with 12 bases left in between. The CDR3 is made up of 16 amino acids. From germline, CDR1 is MNHNS and CDR2 SASEGT.

This chain connects TRBV6-1 to TRBJ2-7; 7 bases are shared with TRBD1. The CDR3 covers 15 residues. The germline V gene encodes CDR1 MNHNS and CDR2 SASEGT. Trimming took 2 bases from V and 6 from J; bases not matched to a gene: 10. Here the CDR3 DNA reads TGTGCCAGCAGTGAATACGTGACAGGGCTTGGCGAGCAGTACTTC. Its translation is CASSEYVTGLGEQYF.

V usage is TRBV2 and J usage is TRBJ2-3; D is undetermined. There are 13 residues in the CDR3. Germline CDR1 is SNHLY and CDR2 is FYNNEI. The V end lost 2 bases, the J end lost 3 bases, and 6 bases lay between the germline ends. CDR3 sequence reads: CASSELGTDTQYF. In nucleotides, the CDR3 is TGTGCCAGCAGTGAACTTGGGACAGATACGCAGTATTTT.

This rearrangement joins TRBV4-1 to TRBJ2-1, with 9 bases matching TRBD1. With V trimmed by 1 base and J by 4 bases, 2 bases remained unmatched. This CDR3 comprises 15 residues. Germline lookup yields CDR1 MGHRA and CDR2 YSYEKL. For the CDR3, the DNA is TGCGCCAGCAGCCAAGGGACAGGGGTATACAATGAGCAGTTCTTC. Translated, it gives CASSQGTGVYNEQFF.

The chain combines TRBV27 with TRBJ2-7, with D possibly matching TRBD2 (5 bases). The V end lost 2 bases, the J end lost 2 bases, and 13 bases lay between the germline ends. From germline, CDR1 is MNHEY and CDR2 SMNVEV (reference sequence). This CDR3 is built from 15 residues. The CDR3 region has the DNA TGTGCCAGCAGTTTAGCCCTAGCAGCTACCTACGAGCAGTACTTC. It is translated as CASSLALAATYEQYF.

The genes are TRBV7-9 and TRBJ2-7; the D gene is possibly TRBD2 (6 bases). V lost 7 bases, J lost 7 bases, and 20 bases lay in between. This CDR3 is 14 amino acids long. Germline CDR1 and CDR2: SEHNR and FQNEAQ (reference sequence). In DNA, the CDR3 is TGTGCCAGCAACCCCATCGGGGCCCGGGGGGAGCAGTACTTC. It specifies CASNPIGARGEQYF.

This clone has just one count. V usage is TRBV6-5 and J usage is TRBJ2-2; D might be TRBD1 (6 bases). Trimming removed 5 bases at V and 6 bases at J, with 16 bases between. The germline CDR1 and CDR2 sequences are MNHEY and SVGAGI. This CDR3 spans 15 amino acids. CDR3 DNA: TGTGCCAGCAGTGTGGGGGTTGGGGGCGCCGGGGAGCTGTTTTTT. It encodes CASSVGVGGAGELFF.

The V gene is TRBV11-2, the J gene TRBJ2-5; perhaps TRBD2 as D (6 bases). The CDR3 has 15 residues. V gave up 5 bases and J gave up 5 bases, with 18 bases separating them. CDR1 and CDR2 from the germline V gene are SGHAT and FQNNGV. The CDR3 DNA follows: TGTGCCAGCAGCCCAGGGCGGGGCCCGGGGGAGACCCAGTACTTC. Translation gives CASSPGRGPGETQYF.